What follows is one T cell receptor beta chain and its context. The V segment lost 6 bases and the J segment 9 bases; nucleotides outside the gene matches: 7. Per germline, CDR1 KGHDR and CDR2 SFDVKD. The CDR3 has 13 amino acids. The source of the sample is a study of blood T cells in healthy people across ages. Sample-barcoded 5' priming and a J-beta primer mix drove a second PCR of about 7 to 11 cycles. TCRdb recomputed calls from the 5' RACE reads with MiXCR, one row per CDR3 protein. The sample has 1.5 million to 2 million distinct CDR3 sequences, 49% seen once. Healthy individuals of Caucasian origin from Russia, aged about 6 to 100, served as donors. With each sample, at least 5.5 micrograms of total RNA were extracted.

The sequencing sample was made of blood. The sequence was obtained from a woman in her thirties or forties in good health. The chain joins TRBV24-1 to TRBJ2-3, with 8 bases lining up with TRBD2. CDR3 protein: CATSRSGAGTQYF. CDR3 nucleotides: TGTGCCACCAGTCGTAGCGGGGCAGGGACGCAGTATTTT.